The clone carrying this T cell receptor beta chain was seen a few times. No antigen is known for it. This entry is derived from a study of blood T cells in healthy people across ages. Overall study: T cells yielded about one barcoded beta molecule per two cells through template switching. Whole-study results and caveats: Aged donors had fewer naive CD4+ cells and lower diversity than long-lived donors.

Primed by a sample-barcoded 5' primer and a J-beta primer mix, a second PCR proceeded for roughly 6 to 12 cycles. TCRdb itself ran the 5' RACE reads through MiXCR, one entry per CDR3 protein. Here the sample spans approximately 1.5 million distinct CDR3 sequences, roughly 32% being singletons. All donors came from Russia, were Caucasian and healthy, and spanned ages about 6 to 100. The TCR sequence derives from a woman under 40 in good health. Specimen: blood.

The CDR3 spells CSARGVVNTEAFF. The CDR3 nucleotides are TGCAGTGCTAGAGGGGTGGTGAACACTGAAGCTTTCTTT. V gene TRBV20-1 combines with J gene TRBJ1-1, with D hard to call. Trimming took 1 base from V and 0 from J, leaving 6 bases between them. The CDR3 spans 13 residues. Germline lookup yields CDR1 DFQATT and CDR2 SNEGSKA (reference sequence).